The 12 T cell receptor beta chains in this list originate from one sample, sequenced in a study of blood T cell repertoires in COVID-19. The data were produced by immunoSEQ multiplex PCR, yet TCRdb's version contains in-frame clones alone and is incomplete. The sample contains 300,000 to 450,000 clones, 81% of which appear only once. The sequencing sample was made of peripheral blood. The receptors stem from a human donor with acute or convalescent COVID-19. The donor label of this sample is uncertain.

The gene calls are TRBV25-1 and TRBJ1-2, with D maybe TRBD1 (5 bases). This CDR3 has 15 amino acids. V lost 2 bases and J lost 7, with 17 bases in between. Germline V gives CDR1 MGHDK, CDR2 SYGVNS. CDR3 in DNA: TGTGCCAGCAGTGAAACCCTCGAGGGGCGGGGTGGCTACACCTTC. It is translated as CASSETLEGRGGYTF.

This rearrangement joins TRBV30 to TRBJ1-6; weak D call: TRBD1 (5 bases). CDR1 and CDR2 from the germline V gene are GTSNPN and SVGIG (reference sequence). Trimming took 1 base from V and 9 from J, leaving 13 bases between them. CDR3 size: 14 residues. CDR3 coding DNA: TGTGCCTGGAGTGGAGAGGGGAGGCGTTCACCCCTCCACTTT. Protein sequence: CAWSGEGRRSPLHF.

The genes are TRBV19 and TRBJ2-1; 13 bases fit TRBD2. CDR1 is LNHDA and CDR2 is SQIVND in the germline V gene (reference sequence). CDR3 length: 16 residues. J lost 7 bases, V lost 6 bases, and 9 bases had no gene match. For the CDR3, the DNA is TGTGCCAGTAGCCATAGACTAGCGGGAGGTAGAAATGAGCAGTTCTTC. This sequence encodes CASSHRLAGGRNEQFF.

The J gene is TRBJ1-2, the V gene TRBV28, with D unclear. CDR1 MDHEN and CDR2 SYDVKM come from the germline V gene. This CDR3 is built from 12 residues. Trimming removed 2 bases at V and 8 bases at J, with 9 bases between. Here the CDR3 DNA reads TGTGCCAGCAGTTTAGTACTTAAGGGCTACACCTTC. Translation gives CASSLVLKGYTF.

This sequence joins TRBV28 and TRBJ1-4; tentatively, D is TRBD1 (6 bases). The V end lost 8 bases, the J end lost 6 bases, and 19 bases lay between the germline ends. The CDR3 totals 15 residues. Germline CDR1 reads MDHEN; CDR2 reads SYDVKM. As DNA, the CDR3 is TGTGCCAGCCTCCGTAATACAGGGAGTGATGAAAAACTGTTTTTT. It encodes CASLRNTGSDEKLFF.

The rearrangement links TRBV3-1 (or the pseudogene TRBV3-2) to TRBJ2-3; TRBD1 matches at 11 bases. The CDR3 loop spans 17 amino acids. With V trimmed by 2 bases and J by 1 base, 5 bases remained unmatched. CDR1 is LGHDT, CDR2 YNNKEL, per germline (reference sequence). This chain's CDR3 is CASSQRTGGGGTDTQYF. As DNA, the CDR3 is TGTGCCAGCAGCCAACGGACAGGGGGCGGGGGCACAGATACGCAGTATTTT.

This chain links TRBV2 with TRBJ2-1, with D possibly TRBD1 on 6 matching bases. This CDR3 comprises 14 residues. V lost 4 bases to trimming and J lost 5 bases, with 12 bases between them. Germline V CDR1 and CDR2: SNHLY, FYNNEI. CDR3: CASSVQGYNNEQFF. The CDR3 DNA follows: TGTGCCAGCAGTGTACAGGGCTATAACAATGAGCAGTTCTTC.

The V call is TRBV6-2 or TRBV6-3, the J call TRBJ1-2; 7 nucleotides line up with TRBD1. The length of the CDR3 is 14 residues. The V segment lost 6 bases and the J segment 1 base; nucleotides outside the gene matches: 5. CDR1 and CDR2 from the germline V gene are MNHEY and SVGEGT. The CDR3 DNA follows: TGTGCCAGCAGCCCGACAGGGATTAACTATGGCTACACCTTC. Translating it yields CASSPTGINYGYTF.

The chain couples TRBV10-3 to TRBJ1-1; 9 nucleotides align to TRBD1. The CDR3 is 13 amino acids. CDR1 is ENHRY and CDR2 is SYGVKD in the germline V gene. With V trimmed by 5 bases and J by 5 bases, 3 bases remained unmatched. CDR3 sequence reads: CAISSGQGTEAFF. CDR3 in DNA: TGTGCCATCAGTTCGGGACAGGGAACTGAAGCTTTCTTT.

The V call is TRBV12-5, the J call TRBJ2-1, with D perhaps TRBD2 (7 bases). Per the germline V gene, CDR1 is LGHNT and CDR2 is FRNRAP. CDR3 size: 18 residues. V gave up 2 bases and J gave up 6 bases, with 23 bases separating them. The CDR3 reads CASGLFPGGPTPSNEQFF. The CDR3 DNA is TGTGCTAGTGGTTTGTTTCCGGGGGGCCCGACACCTAGCAATGAGCAGTTCTTC.

This chain joins TRBV3-1 (or the pseudogene TRBV3-2) and TRBJ2-1; 8 bases are a match to TRBD1. The germline V gene encodes CDR1 LGHDT and CDR2 YNNKEL (reference sequence). This CDR3 is 15 amino acids long. J gave up 0 bases and V 4 bases, and 2 bases lay outside the gene matches. The CDR3 protein is CASSRQGSSYNEQFF. In DNA, the CDR3 is TGTGCCAGCAGCCGACAGGGGAGCTCCTACAATGAGCAGTTCTTC.

This clone was found a few times. CDR3 sequence (DNA): TGTGCCAGCAATGACAGGCTGACCTACAATGAGCAGTTCTTC. Translating gives CASNDRLTYNEQFF. This sequence joins TRBV2 and TRBJ2-1; tentatively, D is TRBD1 (6 bases). Germline CDR1 reads SNHLY; CDR2 reads FYNNEI. The CDR3 has 14 residues. Trimming removed 7 bases at V and 2 bases at J, with 12 bases between.